The T cell receptor (beta chain) described here comes from a study of blood T cell repertoires in COVID-19. Whole-study context: PBMCs, B-cell-depleted T cells, or T cells provided the cDNA or gDNA that made up the material.

There are 13 residues in the CDR3. V was clipped by 5 bases and J by 8 bases, with 15 bases between them. The germline V gene has CDR1 MNHNS and CDR2 SASEGT. The method was immunoSEQ multiplex PCR; TCRdb's version includes in-frame clones alone and lacks a portion of them. Counted here are roughly 64,000 clones, about 86% occurring once; the ten biggest clones make up roughly 1.2%. The material sequenced was peripheral blood. The chain links TRBV6-1 to TRBJ1-2; TRBD1 might be the D (5 bases). The source of this sequence is a man in his forties or fifties with acute or convalescent COVID-19. CDR3 sequence: CASSLPRAQGYTF. The CDR3 DNA reads TGTGCCAGCAGTCTCCCCAGGGCCCAAGGCTACACCTTC.